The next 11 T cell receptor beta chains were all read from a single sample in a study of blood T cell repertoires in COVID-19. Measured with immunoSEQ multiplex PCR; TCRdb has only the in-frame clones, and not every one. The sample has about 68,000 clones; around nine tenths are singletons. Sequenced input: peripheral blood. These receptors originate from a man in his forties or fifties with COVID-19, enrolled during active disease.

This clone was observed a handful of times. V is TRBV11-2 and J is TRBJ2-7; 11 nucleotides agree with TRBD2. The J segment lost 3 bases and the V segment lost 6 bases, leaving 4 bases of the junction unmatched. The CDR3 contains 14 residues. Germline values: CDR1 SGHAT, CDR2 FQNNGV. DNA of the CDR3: TGTGCCAGCAGAACTCTAGCGGGGGGCTACGAGCAGTACTTC. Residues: CASRTLAGGYEQYF.

The CDR3 DNA is TGTGCCAGCAGCTCAAAAACAGGGATTGACACTGAAGCTTTCTTT. It is translated as CASSSKTGIDTEAFF. The rearrangement joins TRBV7-9 to TRBJ1-1; possibly TRBD1 for D (6 bases). Germline CDR1 and CDR2: SEHNR and FQNEAQ (reference sequence). The V gene lost 4 bases and the J gene lost 3 bases, with 15 bases spanning the gap. The CDR3 totals 15 residues.

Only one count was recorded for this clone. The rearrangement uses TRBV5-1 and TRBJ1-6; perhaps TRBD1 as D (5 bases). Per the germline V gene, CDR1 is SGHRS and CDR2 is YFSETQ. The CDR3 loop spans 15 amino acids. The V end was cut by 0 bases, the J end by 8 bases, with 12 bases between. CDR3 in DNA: TGCGCCAGCAGCTTGGTGGGGCGGCTTTATTCACCCCTCCACTTT. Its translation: CASSLVGRLYSPLHF.

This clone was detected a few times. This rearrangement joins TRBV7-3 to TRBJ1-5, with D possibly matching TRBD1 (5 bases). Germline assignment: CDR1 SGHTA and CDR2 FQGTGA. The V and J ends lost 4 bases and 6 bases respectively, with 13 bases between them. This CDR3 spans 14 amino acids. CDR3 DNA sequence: TGTGCCAGCAGCTCCCGCGACAGATCTCAGCCCCAGCATTTT. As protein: CASSSRDRSQPQHF.

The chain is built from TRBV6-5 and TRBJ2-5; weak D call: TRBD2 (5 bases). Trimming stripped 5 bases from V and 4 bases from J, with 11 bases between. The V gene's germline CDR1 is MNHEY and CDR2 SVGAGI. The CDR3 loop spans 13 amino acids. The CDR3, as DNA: TGTGCCAGCAGTCCTACTAGTCGAGAGACCCAGTACTTC. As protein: CASSPTSRETQYF.

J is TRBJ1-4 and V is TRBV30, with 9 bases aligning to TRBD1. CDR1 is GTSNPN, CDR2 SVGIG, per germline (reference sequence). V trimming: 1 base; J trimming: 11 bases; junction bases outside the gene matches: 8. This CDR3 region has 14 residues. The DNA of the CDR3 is TGTGCCTGGAGTGGGCAGGGGACAGGGCGTAAACTGTTTTTT. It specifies CAWSGQGTGRKLFF.

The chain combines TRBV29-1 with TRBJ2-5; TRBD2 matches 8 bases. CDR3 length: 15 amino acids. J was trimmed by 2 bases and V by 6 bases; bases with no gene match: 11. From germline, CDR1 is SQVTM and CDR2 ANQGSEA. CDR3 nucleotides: TGCAGCGTAAGAAGCTACGAGCGGGGGCAAGAGACCCAGTACTTC. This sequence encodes CSVRSYERGQETQYF.

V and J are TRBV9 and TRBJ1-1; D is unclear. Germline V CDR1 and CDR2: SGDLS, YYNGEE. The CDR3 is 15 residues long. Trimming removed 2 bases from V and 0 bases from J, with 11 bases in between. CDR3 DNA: TGTGCCAGCAGCGTGGGCTTGACAATGAACACTGAAGCTTTCTTT. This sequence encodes CASSVGLTMNTEAFF.

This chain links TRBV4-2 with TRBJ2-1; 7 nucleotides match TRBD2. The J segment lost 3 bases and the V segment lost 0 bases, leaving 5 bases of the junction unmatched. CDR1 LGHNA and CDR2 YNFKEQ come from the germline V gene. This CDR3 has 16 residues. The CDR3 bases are TGTGCCAGCAGCCAAGAGCGGGGGTCGAACTACAATGAGCAGTTCTTC. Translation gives CASSQERGSNYNEQFF.

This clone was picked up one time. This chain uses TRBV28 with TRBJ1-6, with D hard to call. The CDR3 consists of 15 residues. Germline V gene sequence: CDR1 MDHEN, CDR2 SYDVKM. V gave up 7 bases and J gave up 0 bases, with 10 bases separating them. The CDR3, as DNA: TGTGCCAGCATACCGAGGAGCTCCTATAATTCACCCCTCCACTTT. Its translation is CASIPRSSYNSPLHF.

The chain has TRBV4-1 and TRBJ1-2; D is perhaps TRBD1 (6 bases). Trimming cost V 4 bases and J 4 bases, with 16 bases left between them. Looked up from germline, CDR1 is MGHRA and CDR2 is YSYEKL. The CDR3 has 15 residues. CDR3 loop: CASSPRASGAYGYTF. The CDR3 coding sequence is TGCGCCAGCAGCCCCAGGGCCTCAGGGGCCTATGGCTACACCTTC.